The rows below give T cell receptor beta chains drawn from one sample of a study of blood T cell repertoires in COVID-19. Some clones are missing from TCRdb's copy, which holds only in-frame ones; the method was immunoSEQ multiplex PCR. The repertoire holds about 290,000 clones, with 89% as singletons. The sequenced material came from PBMCs or T cells enriched from blood (not recorded which). The receptor source for this set is a woman aged 40 to 55 who had recovered from COVID-19. CDR3s include the opening cysteine and the closing phenylalanine or tryptophan.

v_call	j_call	cdr3_aa
TRBV4-2	TRBJ1-2	CASSQEGRGPYGYTF
TRBV9	TRBJ1-6	CASSVSRDSPLHF
TRBV7-8	TRBJ1-5	CASSLEGQSSNQPQHF
TRBV2	TRBJ2-1	CASSALAGVNEQFF
TRBV21-1	TRBJ2-1	CAKTLHNEQFF
TRBV7-9	TRBJ1-1	CASSLNVADNTEAFF
TRBV5-1	TRBJ2-2	CASSTPLLDYLNTGELFF
TRBV20-1	TRBJ1-5	CSASRRDQPQHF
TRBV5-4	TRBJ2-3	CASSLPRQGRTDTQYF
TRBV9	TRBJ1-6	CASSVDLPDNSPLHF
TRBV5-4	TRBJ2-5	CASSFSGNPGETQYF
TRBV12-3/TRBV12-4	TRBJ1-2	CASSLTGPYGYTF
TRBV5-1	TRBJ2-2	CASSLLVNRGTGELFF
TRBV2	TRBJ1-2	CASSEMGARKGYTF
TRBV4-2	TRBJ2-2	CASSRRGLAAASPNTGELFF
TRBV7-2	TRBJ2-1	CASSPGKGLPPEFF
TRBV30	TRBJ2-7	CAWSRTSYEQYF
TRBV13	TRBJ1-1	CASSFGRLNTEAFF
TRBV12-3/TRBV12-4	TRBJ2-5	CASSFGPKETQYF
TRBV7-2	TRBJ1-2	CASSLEMARGLYGYTF
TRBV6-5	TRBJ2-1	CASSYEAGLSYNEQFF
TRBV9	TRBJ1-1	CASSLEGDTEAFF
TRBV7-9	TRBJ1-1	CASRGGNTEAFF
TRBV27	TRBJ2-3	CASSLVPHVDTQYF
TRBV11-2	TRBJ1-5	CASSLDSGVNQPQHF
TRBV6-5	TRBJ1-1	CASSYSTGVLGTEAFF
TRBV18	TRBJ1-6	CASSPTGGAGNSPLHF
TRBV19	TRBJ2-1	CASTQVAGYNEQFF
TRBV7-2	TRBJ1-6	CASSSWGGGLSSPLHF
TRBV7-9	TRBJ1-2	CASSVATWNYGYTF
TRBV15	TRBJ2-7	CATSEGENYEQYF
TRBV15	TRBJ1-3	CATRAGSGNTIYF
TRBV2	TRBJ1-4	CASTRSAGSEKLFF
TRBV5-4	TRBJ1-2	CASSYLDRRSYGYTF
TRBV6-5	TRBJ2-2	CASREAGRGAGELFF
TRBV3-1/TRBV3-2	TRBJ1-1	CASSRETVNTEAFF
TRBV5-6	TRBJ2-7	CASSRAGVSWQYF
TRBV5-4	TRBJ2-1	CASLKAAGGTYNEQFF
TRBV10-3	TRBJ1-2	CAIRDTWNSYGYTF
TRBV3-1/TRBV3-2	TRBJ2-7	CASSQDYRAAGEQYF
TRBV11-1	TRBJ1-3	CASSPLPPGNTIYF
TRBV10-1	TRBJ1-2	CASSHRTEGDLAF
TRBV6-5	TRBJ2-7	CASSFNRDSVYEQYF
TRBV7-9	TRBJ1-2	CASSVPQGGYGYTF
TRBV19	TRBJ2-7	CASSIGGSSYEQYF
TRBV29-1	TRBJ1-4	CSASDRAREKLFF
TRBV5-1	TRBJ1-1	CATTKDRDTEAFF
TRBV5-1	TRBJ2-7	CASSSLTGGVYEQYF
TRBV11-3	TRBJ1-3	CASSPSGGNTIYF
TRBV30	TRBJ1-2	CAWGDGQPHGYTF
TRBV6-1	TRBJ1-1	CASSEPGLNTEAFF
TRBV19	TRBJ2-7	CASSPGTGSLEQYF